This paragraph reports one T cell receptor (beta chain). Measured with immunoSEQ multiplex PCR; TCRdb has only the in-frame clones, and not every one. The sample consists of 95,000 to 100,000 clones, about 89% of them appearing once. This CDR3 contains 16 residues. The germline gives CDR1 SGHRS, CDR2 YFSETQ. With 5 bases clipped from V and 6 bases from J, the junction kept 9 bases outside the gene matches. The sample is drawn from a study of control samples from healthy donors and cancer patients. The TCR sequence derives from a man in his thirties or forties in good health. Sequenced: blood. J is TRBJ1-6 and V is TRBV5-1, with 9 bases aligning to TRBD1. The CDR3 loop is CASRPDRGTLNSPLHF. DNA of the CDR3: TGCGCCAGCAGACCAGACAGGGGGACCCTTAATTCACCCCTCCACTTT.